What follows are 21 T cell receptor beta chains derived from one specimen sequenced in a study of shared clonotypes between healthy human individuals. The assay was immunoSEQ multiplex PCR, and TCRdb's table has in-frame clones only and misses some. The repertoire includes some 2,100,000 clones, approximately 94% of them detected once, and about 0.13% sits in the top ten. Sequenced sample: naive CD4+ T cells sorted from blood. Regarding subset: CD45RA+ positively selected. These receptors originate from a man aged 18 to 30 in good health.

V usage is TRBV6-6 and J usage is TRBJ1-5; D call uncertain. The germline CDR1 and CDR2 sequences are MNHNY and SVGAGI (reference sequence). Trimming cost V 0 bases and J 6 bases, with 6 bases left between them. The length of the CDR3 is 13 residues. CDR3 protein: CASSYSRTQPQHF. The CDR3 DNA is TGTGCCAGCAGTTACTCAAGGACTCAGCCCCAGCATTTT.

This clone was seen only a few times. The gene calls are TRBV19 and TRBJ1-5; tentatively, D is TRBD1 (6 bases). The CDR3 sequence is 19 residues long. Germline CDR1 reads LNHDA; CDR2 reads SQIVND (reference sequence). V dropped 4 bases and J dropped 1 base, with 23 bases sitting between them. CDR3 region: CASSTRPGTSRISNQPQHF. The DNA of the CDR3 is TGTGCCAGTAGTACCCGTCCCGGGACATCGAGGATAAGCAATCAGCCCCAGCATTTT.

This sequence joins TRBV5-1 and TRBJ2-5; tentatively, D is TRBD1 (6 bases). V was cut by 0 bases and J by 5 bases, with 17 bases left in between. The germline V gene has CDR1 SGHRS and CDR2 YFSETQ. The CDR3 length is 16 residues. CDR3 in DNA: TGCGCCAGCAGCTTGGGTCCAGCGGCAACAGGGGAGACCCAGTACTTC. Translated, it gives CASSLGPAATGETQYF.

The rearrangement links TRBV7-2 to TRBJ2-1, with 10 positions matching TRBD2. The germline CDR1 and CDR2 sequences are SGHTA and FQGNSA. J lost 6 bases, V lost 5 bases, and 7 bases had no gene match. CDR3 length: 15 residues. The CDR3 here is CASSLTSGISNEQFF. CDR3 nucleotide sequence: TGTGCCAGCAGCCTAACTAGCGGGATCTCCAATGAGCAGTTCTTC.

This clone was seen a single time. The chain couples TRBV5-4 to TRBJ2-1; D gene ambiguous. The V and J ends lost 4 bases and 1 base respectively, with 15 bases between them. Per the germline V gene, CDR1 is SGHNT and CDR2 is YYREEE (reference sequence). This CDR3 comprises 16 residues. CDR3 amino acids: CASSHSNARSYNEQFF. In DNA, the CDR3 is TGTGCCAGCAGCCATTCTAACGCCCGGTCCTACAATGAGCAGTTCTTC.

This chain connects TRBV2 to TRBJ1-2; TRBD1 agrees at 9 bases. V was pared by 3 bases and J by 5 bases, with 4 bases of the junction left unmatched. Germline lookup yields CDR1 SNHLY and CDR2 FYNNEI. CDR3 length equals 14 residues. The CDR3 reads CASSESGQGYGYTF. The CDR3 DNA reads TGTGCCAGCAGTGAGAGTGGACAGGGGTATGGCTACACCTTC.

The chain joins TRBV7-9 to TRBJ1-3; D is possibly TRBD1 (6 bases). This CDR3 contains 15 residues. Germline V gene lookup returns CDR1 SEHNR and CDR2 FQNEAQ (reference sequence). Trimming left V 3 bases short and J 0 bases short, with 9 bases between. CDR3 DNA: TGTGCCAGCAGCTTGACAGGTGGCTCTGGAAACACCATATATTTT. Translating it yields CASSLTGGSGNTIYF.

The chain employs TRBV4-3 and TRBJ2-3; 7 positions match TRBD1. The CDR3 has 14 residues. V lost 1 base to trimming and J lost 12 bases; unmatched junction nucleotides: 10. The germline CDR1 and CDR2 sequences are LGHNA and YSLEER. In DNA form, the CDR3 reads TGCGCCAGCAGCCAAGCCTACCGGGACAGTCATCAGTATTTT. It translates to CASSQAYRDSHQYF.

The V call is TRBV5-1, the J call TRBJ1-3, with D possibly being TRBD1 (5 bases). Germline CDR1 is SGHRS and CDR2 is YFSETQ. The CDR3 is made up of 16 amino acids. With 0 bases removed from V and 2 bases from J, the gap between germline ends came to 12 bases. The CDR3 DNA sequence: TGCGCCAGCAGCTTGGTTTCTCAGGGAACTGGAAACACCATATATTTT. It yields the protein CASSLVSQGTGNTIYF.

V usage is TRBV27 and J usage is TRBJ2-7; 15 bases are a match to TRBD2. The CDR3 extends over 16 amino acids. The germline gives CDR1 MNHEY, CDR2 SMNVEV (reference sequence). V dropped 0 bases and J dropped 3; count of bases not matched to a gene: 0. CDR3: CASSLSGLAGGYEQYF. The CDR3 DNA follows: TGTGCCAGCAGTTTATCGGGACTAGCGGGAGGCTACGAGCAGTACTTC.

The chain couples TRBV7-9 to TRBJ2-2; D is uncertain. Trimming took 5 bases from V and 7 from J, leaving 11 bases between them. This CDR3 has 13 residues. Germline CDR1 is SEHNR and CDR2 is FQNEAQ (reference sequence). The CDR3 nucleotides read TGTGCCAGCAGCCCCCTGGCGTTCGGGGAGCTGTTTTTT. The encoded protein is CASSPLAFGELFF.

The chain combines TRBV19 with TRBJ2-7, with 12 bases fitting TRBD1. The J segment lost 6 bases and the V segment lost 6 bases, leaving 9 bases of the junction unmatched. This CDR3 comprises 15 residues. Per the germline V gene, CDR1 is LNHDA and CDR2 is SQIVND (reference sequence). CDR3 in DNA: TGTGCCAGTAGCAACCCGGGACAGGGGGCATTCGAGCAGTACTTC. Residues: CASSNPGQGAFEQYF.

This clone was counted once. V is TRBV18 and J is TRBJ2-2, with 9 bases aligning to TRBD1. The junction had 12 bases not matched to a gene; V was cut back by 6 bases and J by 1 base. There are 18 residues in the CDR3. CDR1 KGHSH and CDR2 LQKENI come from the germline V gene. The CDR3 nucleotides read TGTGCCAGCTCTCGAACAGGGGGCGCGGTTCAGAACACCGGGGAGCTGTTTTTT. It codes for CASSRTGGAVQNTGELFF.

The chain links TRBV7-9 to TRBJ2-1; tentatively, D is TRBD2 (7 bases). CDR3 size: 15 residues. Germline lookup yields CDR1 SEHNR and CDR2 FQNEAQ (reference sequence). The V end was cut by 7 bases, the J end by 0 bases, with 13 bases between. CDR3 region: CASTAGANSYNEQFF. CDR3 nucleotides: TGTGCCAGCACTGCGGGGGCCAACTCCTACAATGAGCAGTTCTTC.

With regard to this clone: Other DNA sequences from this sample encode an identical CDR3 as well. This sequence joins TRBV7-9 and TRBJ2-7; possibly TRBD1 for D (6 bases). Trimming removed 0 bases from V and 4 bases from J, with 10 bases in between. CDR3 length: 14 residues. The V gene's germline CDR1 is SEHNR and CDR2 FQNEAQ (reference sequence). The CDR3 DNA is TGTGCCAGCAGCTTAGCCCCAACAGGGTACGAGCAGTACTTC. Encoded protein: CASSLAPTGYEQYF. The variable domain in full, with the rest retrieved from reference TRBV7-9 and TRBJ2-7, is DTGVSQNPRHKITKRGQNVTFRCDPISEHNRLYWYRQTLGQGPEFLTYFQNEAQLEKSRLLSDRFSAERPKGSFSTLEIQRTEQGDSAMYLCASSLAPTGYEQYFGPGTRLTVT.

J is TRBJ2-3 and V is TRBV10-2; D perhaps matches TRBD2 (5 bases). V lost 6 bases and J lost 0, with 16 bases in between. From germline, CDR1 is WSHSY and CDR2 SAAADI. The CDR3 contains 16 residues. The CDR3 reads CASREVASLSTDTQYF. The CDR3 nucleotides read TGCGCCAGCAGGGAGGTTGCCTCACTAAGCACAGATACGCAGTATTTT.

This clone was observed a few times. The V and J genes are TRBV11-2 and TRBJ1-3; the match to TRBD1 covers 7 bases. Germline lookup yields CDR1 SGHAT and CDR2 FQNNGV. The CDR3 contains 16 residues. The ends lost 5 bases at V and 2 bases at J; junction bases unmatched: 9. The CDR3, as DNA: TGTGCCAGCAGCCCCACGACAGGGACCCCTGGAAACACCATATATTTT. This sequence encodes CASSPTTGTPGNTIYF.

The chain combines TRBV7-2 with TRBJ1-6; 10 nucleotides match TRBD1. This CDR3 has 15 residues. V shed 3 bases, J shed 7 bases, and the junction held 3 bases outside the gene matches. CDR1 is SGHTA and CDR2 is FQGNSA in the germline V gene. The CDR3 here is CASSLGQGSNSPLHF. CDR3 bases: TGTGCCAGCAGCTTGGGACAGGGGTCGAATTCACCCCTCCACTTT. The full variable domain, rest sourced from reference TRBV7-2 and TRBJ1-6, is GAGVSQSPSNKVTEKGKDVELRCDPISGHTALYWYRQSLGQGLEFLIYFQGNSAPDKSGLPSDRFSAERTGGSVSTLTIQRTQQEDSAVYLCASSLGQGSNSPLHFGNGTRLTVT.

This clone was seen just once. This same CDR3 is encoded by further DNA sequences in the sample. J is TRBJ2-5 and V is TRBV5-1, with TRBD1 matching 7 bases. The V and J ends lost 0 bases and 5 bases, in that order; junction bases with no gene match: 4. CDR3 length: 14 amino acids. The germline V gene has CDR1 SGHRS and CDR2 YFSETQ. The CDR3 DNA reads as TGCGCCAGCAGCTTGGGACAGGGAGTTGAGACCCAGTACTTC. This translates into CASSLGQGVETQYF. The full variable domain, in which reference TRBV5-1 and TRBJ2-5 provide the parts outside the CDR3, is KAGVTQTPRYLIKTRGQQVTLSCSPISGHRSVSWYQQTPGQGLQFLFEYFSETQRNKGNFPGRFSGRQFSNSRSEMNVSTLELGDSALYLCASSLGQGVETQYFGPGTRLLVL.

The chain uses TRBV30 and TRBJ2-1; 11 bases match TRBD2. The CDR3 length is 15 residues. Germline CDR1 GTSNPN, CDR2 SVGIG (reference sequence). The junction had 6 bases not matched to a gene; V was cut back by 2 bases and J by 6 bases. The DNA of the CDR3 is TGTGCCTGGAGTAAATTAGCGGGAGGGCCCAATGAGCAGTTCTTC. It yields the protein CAWSKLAGGPNEQFF.

This clone has a single count. The J gene is TRBJ1-4, the V gene TRBV6-1; a possible D gene is TRBD1 (5 bases). The V gene lost 1 base and the J gene lost 5 bases, with 8 bases spanning the gap. CDR1 MNHNS and CDR2 SASEGT come from the germline V gene. This CDR3 is 14 amino acids long. The CDR3, as DNA: TGTGCCAGCAGTGAAGGGGGGACCAATGAAAAACTGTTTTTT. It is translated as CASSEGGTNEKLFF.